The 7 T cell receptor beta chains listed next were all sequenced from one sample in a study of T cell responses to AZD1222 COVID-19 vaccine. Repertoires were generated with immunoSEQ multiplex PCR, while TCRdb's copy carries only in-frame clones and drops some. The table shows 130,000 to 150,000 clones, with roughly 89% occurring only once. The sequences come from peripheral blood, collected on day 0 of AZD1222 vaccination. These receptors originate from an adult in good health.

CDR3 bases: TGTGCCAGCAGTTTTGCCTTCGATCAGCCCCAGCATTTT. Its protein product is CASSFAFDQPQHF. The chain recombines TRBV27 with TRBJ1-5; the D is unclear. The CDR3 has 13 amino acids. Germline CDR1 and CDR2: MNHEY and SMNVEV (reference sequence). The ends were cut back, 3 bases at V and 5 bases at J, with 8 bases in the middle.

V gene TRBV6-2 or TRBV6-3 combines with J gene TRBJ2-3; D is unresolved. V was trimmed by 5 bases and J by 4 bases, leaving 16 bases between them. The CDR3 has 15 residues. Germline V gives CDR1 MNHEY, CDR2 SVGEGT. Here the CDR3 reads CASSRTIVVADTQYF. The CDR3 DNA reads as TGTGCCAGCAGTCGGACGATAGTCGTCGCAGATACGCAGTATTTT.

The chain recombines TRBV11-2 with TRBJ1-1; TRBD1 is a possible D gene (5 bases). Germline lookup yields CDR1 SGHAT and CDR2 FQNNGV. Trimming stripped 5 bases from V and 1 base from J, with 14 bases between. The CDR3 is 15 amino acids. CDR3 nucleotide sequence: TGTGCCAGCAGCACTAGGAGGGACGGGAACACTGAAGCTTTCTTT. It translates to CASSTRRDGNTEAFF.

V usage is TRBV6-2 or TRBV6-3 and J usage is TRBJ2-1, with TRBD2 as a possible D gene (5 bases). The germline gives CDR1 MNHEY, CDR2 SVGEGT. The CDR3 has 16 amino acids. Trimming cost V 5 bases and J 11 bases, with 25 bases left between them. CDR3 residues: CASSKDPAGLALKQFF. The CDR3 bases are TGTGCCAGCAGTAAGGACCCCGCCGGGCTAGCTTTAAAGCAGTTCTTC.

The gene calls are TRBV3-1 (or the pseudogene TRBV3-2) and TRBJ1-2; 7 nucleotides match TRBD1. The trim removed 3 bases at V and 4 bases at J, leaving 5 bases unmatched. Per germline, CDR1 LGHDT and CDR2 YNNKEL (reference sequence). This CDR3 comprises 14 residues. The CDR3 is CASSQGQSVYGYTF. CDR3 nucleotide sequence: TGTGCCAGCAGCCAGGGACAGAGTGTCTATGGCTACACCTTC.

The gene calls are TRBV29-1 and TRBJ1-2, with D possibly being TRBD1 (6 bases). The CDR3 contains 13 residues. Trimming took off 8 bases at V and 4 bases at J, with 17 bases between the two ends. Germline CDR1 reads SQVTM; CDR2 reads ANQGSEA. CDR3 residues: CSLSLPGAYGYTF. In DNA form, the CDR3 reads TGCAGCCTCTCCCTCCCGGGGGCCTATGGCTACACCTTC.

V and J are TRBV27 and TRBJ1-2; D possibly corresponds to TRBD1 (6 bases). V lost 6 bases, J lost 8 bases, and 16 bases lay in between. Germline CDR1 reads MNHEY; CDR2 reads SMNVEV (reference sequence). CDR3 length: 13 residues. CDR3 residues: CASRDTGSVGYTF. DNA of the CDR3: TGTGCCAGCAGAGACACAGGGTCGGTCGGCTACACCTTC.